The next 12 T cell receptor beta chains were all read from a single sample in a study of PD-1 blockade in mismatch repair-deficient tumors. The method was immunoSEQ multiplex PCR; TCRdb's version includes in-frame clones alone and lacks a portion of them. The sample has roughly 79,000 clones; 65% to 85% are singletons. Sample: peripheral blood, taken 44 weeks after starting pembrolizumab. The origin of the receptors is an adult with mismatch repair-deficient cancer.

The chain couples TRBV7-6 to TRBJ2-6; D not resolved. The germline CDR1 and CDR2 sequences are SGHVS and FNYEAQ. With 5 bases removed from V and 1 base from J, the gap between germline ends came to 15 bases. The CDR3 has 17 residues. The DNA for the CDR3 is TGTGCCAGCAGCCAAGGCATAGATTGGTCTGGGGCCAACGTCCTGACTTTC. Protein sequence: CASSQGIDWSGANVLTF.

This chain links TRBV19 with TRBJ2-5, with D possibly TRBD2 on 6 matching bases. The germline V and J ends were trimmed by 1 base and 4 bases, with 7 bases remaining between them. Germline CDR1 is LNHDA and CDR2 is SQIVND (reference sequence). The CDR3 runs 13 residues. CDR3 nucleotide sequence: TGTGCCAGTAGTATAGGGAGGGGAGAGACCCAGTACTTC. Protein product: CASSIGRGETQYF.

The J gene is TRBJ1-5, the V gene TRBV7-9, with D perhaps matching TRBD1 (5 bases). V gave up 1 base and J gave up 7 bases, with 11 bases separating them. Germline-derived CDR1 and CDR2 are SEHNR and FQNEAQ (reference sequence). The CDR3 consists of 14 residues. Written as DNA, the CDR3 is TGTGCCAGCAGCTTAGATCGATGGGGCCAGCCCCAGCATTTT. Its protein product is CASSLDRWGQPQHF. Filled out from reference TRBV7-9 and TRBJ1-5, the complete variable domain reads DTGVSQNPRHKITKRGQNVTFRCDPISEHNRLYWYRQTLGQGPEFLTYFQNEAQLEKSRLLSDRFSAERPKGSFSTLEIQRTEQGDSAMYLCASSLDRWGQPQHFGDGTRLSIL.

CDR3 coding DNA: TGTGCCACCAGCAGAGTGCTTGGAAACACCATATATTTT. As protein: CATSRVLGNTIYF. The rearrangement joins TRBV15 to TRBJ1-3, with D hard to call. This CDR3 contains 13 residues. The V end lost 1 base, the J end lost 3 bases, and 4 bases lay between the germline ends. Per germline, CDR1 LNHNV and CDR2 YYDKDF (reference sequence).

CDR3 loop: CASSSSQDYEQYF. CDR3 coding DNA: TGTGCCAGCAGCTCCTCCCAAGACTACGAGCAGTACTTC. The rearrangement uses TRBV7-6 and TRBJ2-7, with D unclear. The CDR3 loop spans 13 amino acids. Germline V lookup: CDR1 SGHVS, CDR2 FNYEAQ. V lost 4 bases, J lost 3 bases, and 10 bases lay in between.

The table lists this clone with a few counts. The rearrangement uses TRBV14 and TRBJ1-2; tentative D call: TRBD1 (6 bases). Germline V gives CDR1 SGHDN, CDR2 FVKESK. This CDR3 contains 13 residues. Between the trimmed V and J ends, which lost 3 bases and 8 bases, there was a span of 13 bases. CDR3 DNA: TGTGCCAGCAGCCAGTTTGACAGGCACGGCTACACCTTC. Its translation is CASSQFDRHGYTF.

J is TRBJ1-3 and V is TRBV11-3; D gene ambiguous. There are 15 residues in the CDR3. The germline CDR1 and CDR2 sequences are SGHNT and YENEEA. Trimming removed 2 bases at V and 4 bases at J, with 12 bases between. DNA for the CDR3: TGTGCCAGCAGCTTATTCGGGGAGCCGGGAAACACCATATATTTT. Residues: CASSLFGEPGNTIYF.

This clone was counted only a few times. V gene TRBV2 combines with J gene TRBJ1-1; D perhaps matches TRBD1 (5 bases). The germline CDR1 and CDR2 sequences are SNHLY and FYNNEI. The CDR3 covers 13 residues. V gave up 11 bases and J gave up 0 bases, with 13 bases separating them. CDR3 DNA sequence: TGTGCCGGCCGACAGATAATGAACACTGAAGCTTTCTTT. This codes for CAGRQIMNTEAFF. Filled out from reference TRBV2 and TRBJ1-1, the complete variable domain reads EPEVTQTPSHQVTQMGQEVILRCVPISNHLYFYWYRQILGQKVEFLVSFYNNEISEKSEIFDDQFSVERPDGSNFTLKIRSTKLEDSAMYFCAGRQIMNTEAFFGQGTRLTVV.

This chain uses TRBV5-1 with TRBJ2-1; possibly TRBD2 for D (6 bases). Germline loops: CDR1 SGHRS, CDR2 YFSETQ. With 1 base removed from V and 6 bases from J, the gap between germline ends came to 14 bases. The CDR3 runs 15 residues. The CDR3 region is CASSLSVPGVNEQFF. The CDR3 bases are TGCGCCAGCAGCTTGAGCGTGCCGGGGGTCAATGAGCAGTTCTTC.

This chain links TRBV7-6 with TRBJ2-7; D assignment may be TRBD1 or TRBD2 (5 bases each). The V end was cut by 6 bases, the J end by 0 bases, with 9 bases between. The germline V gene encodes CDR1 SGHVS and CDR2 FNYEAQ. CDR3 length equals 13 residues. The CDR3 DNA follows: TGTGCCAGCAGTTCCGGGGCCTCCTACGAGCAGTACTTC. Amino acid sequence: CASSSGASYEQYF. The full variable domain, its missing parts supplied by reference TRBV7-6 and TRBJ2-7, is GAGVSQSPRYKVTKRGQDVALRCDPISGHVSLYWYRQALGQGPEFLTYFNYEAQQDKSGLPNDRFSAERPEGSISTLTIQRTEQRDSAMYRCASSSGASYEQYFGPGTRLTVT.

This chain uses TRBV5-4 with TRBJ2-1; D remains ambiguous. CDR3 size: 12 residues. Germline lookup yields CDR1 SGHNT and CDR2 YYREEE (reference sequence). The V and J ends lost 4 bases and 6 bases respectively, with 8 bases between them. This CDR3 reads CASSPFGNEQFF. The CDR3 bases are TGTGCCAGCAGCCCGTTCGGCAATGAGCAGTTCTTC.

This clone was picked up one time. The chain uses TRBV27 and TRBJ1-1; D uncertain. Trimming removed 5 bases from V and 6 bases from J, with 16 bases in between. This CDR3 contains 14 residues. The germline gives CDR1 MNHEY, CDR2 SMNVEV (reference sequence). The CDR3 bases are TGTGCCAGCAGTCCGCGGACGGTTAGGGCTGAAGCTTTCTTT. Amino acid sequence: CASSPRTVRAEAFF.